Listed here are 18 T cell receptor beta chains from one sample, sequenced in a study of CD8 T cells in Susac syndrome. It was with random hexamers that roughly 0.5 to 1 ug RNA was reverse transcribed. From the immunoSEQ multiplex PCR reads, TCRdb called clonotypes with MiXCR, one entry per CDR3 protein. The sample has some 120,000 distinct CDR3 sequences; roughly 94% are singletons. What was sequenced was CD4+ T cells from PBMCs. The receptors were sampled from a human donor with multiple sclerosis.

CDR3 residues: CSARDTGASSGYTF. CDR3 DNA: TGCAGTGCTAGAGATACAGGGGCGAGTAGTGGCTACACCTTC. The rearrangement uses TRBV20-1 and TRBJ1-2; 7 bases agree with TRBD1. This CDR3 region has 14 residues. With V trimmed by 0 bases and J by 7 bases, 8 bases remained unmatched. Germline values: CDR1 DFQATT, CDR2 SNEGSKA (reference sequence).

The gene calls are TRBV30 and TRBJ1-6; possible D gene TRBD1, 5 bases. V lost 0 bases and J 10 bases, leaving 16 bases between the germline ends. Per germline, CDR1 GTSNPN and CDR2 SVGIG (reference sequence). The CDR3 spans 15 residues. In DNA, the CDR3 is TGTGCCTGGAGTGTTCGAACTTTGGGGGAATCACCCCTCCACTTT. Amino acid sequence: CAWSVRTLGESPLHF.

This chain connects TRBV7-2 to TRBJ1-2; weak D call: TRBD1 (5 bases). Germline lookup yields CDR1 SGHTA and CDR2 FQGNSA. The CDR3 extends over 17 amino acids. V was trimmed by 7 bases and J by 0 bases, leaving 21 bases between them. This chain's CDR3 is CASTSSGTSIANYGYTF. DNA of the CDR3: TGTGCCAGCACCTCCTCTGGGACTTCCATAGCTAACTATGGCTACACCTTC.

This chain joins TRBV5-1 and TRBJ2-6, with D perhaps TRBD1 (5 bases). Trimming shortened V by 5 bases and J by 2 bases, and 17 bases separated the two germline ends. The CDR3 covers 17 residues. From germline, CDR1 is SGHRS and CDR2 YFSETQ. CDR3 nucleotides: TGCGCCAGCAGTCCAGGGTCACTACTCCCTGGGGCCAACGTCCTGACTTTC. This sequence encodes CASSPGSLLPGANVLTF.

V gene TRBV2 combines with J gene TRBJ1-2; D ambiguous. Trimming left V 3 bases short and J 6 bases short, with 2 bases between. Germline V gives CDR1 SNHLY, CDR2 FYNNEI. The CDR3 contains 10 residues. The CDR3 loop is CASSENGYTF. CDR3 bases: TGTGCCAGCAGTGAGAATGGCTACACCTTC.

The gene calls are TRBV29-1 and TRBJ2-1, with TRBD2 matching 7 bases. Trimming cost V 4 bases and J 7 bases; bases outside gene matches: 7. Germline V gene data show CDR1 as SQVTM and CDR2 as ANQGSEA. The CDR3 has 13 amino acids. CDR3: CSVARTSGNEQFF. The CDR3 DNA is TGCAGCGTTGCTCGGACTAGTGGTAATGAGCAGTTCTTC.

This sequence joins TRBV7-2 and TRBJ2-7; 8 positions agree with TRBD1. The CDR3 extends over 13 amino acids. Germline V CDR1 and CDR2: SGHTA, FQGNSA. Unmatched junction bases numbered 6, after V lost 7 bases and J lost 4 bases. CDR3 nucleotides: TGTGCCAGCATCCGGACAGGGCCATACGAGCAGTACTTC. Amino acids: CASIRTGPYEQYF.

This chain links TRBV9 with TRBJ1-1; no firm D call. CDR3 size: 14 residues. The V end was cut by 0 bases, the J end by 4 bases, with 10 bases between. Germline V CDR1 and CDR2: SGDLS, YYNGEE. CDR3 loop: CASSVDPRGTEAFF. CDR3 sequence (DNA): TGTGCCAGCAGCGTAGACCCCCGGGGCACTGAAGCTTTCTTT.

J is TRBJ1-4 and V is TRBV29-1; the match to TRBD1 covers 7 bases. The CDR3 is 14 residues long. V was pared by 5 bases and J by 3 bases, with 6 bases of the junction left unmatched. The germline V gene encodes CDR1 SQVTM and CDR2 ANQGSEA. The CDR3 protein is CSVCRGQPNEKLFF. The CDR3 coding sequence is TGCAGCGTTTGTCGGGGACAGCCTAATGAAAAACTGTTTTTT.

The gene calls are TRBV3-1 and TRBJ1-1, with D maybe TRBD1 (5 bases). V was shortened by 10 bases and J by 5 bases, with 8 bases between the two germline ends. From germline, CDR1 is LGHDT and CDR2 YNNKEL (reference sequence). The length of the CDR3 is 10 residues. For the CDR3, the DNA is TGTGCCACTGGGGGAACTGAAGCTTTCTTT. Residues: CATGGTEAFF. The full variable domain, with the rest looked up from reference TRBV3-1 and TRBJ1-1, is DTAVSQTPKYLVTQMGNDKSIKCEQNLGHDTMYWYKQDSKKFLKIMFSYNNKELIINETVPNRFSPKSPDKAHLNLHINSLELGDSAVYFCATGGTEAFFGQGTRLTVV.

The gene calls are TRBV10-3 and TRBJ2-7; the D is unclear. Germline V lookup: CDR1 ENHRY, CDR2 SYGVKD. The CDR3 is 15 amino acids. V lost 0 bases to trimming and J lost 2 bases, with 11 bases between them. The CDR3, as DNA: TGTGCCATCAGTGAGTCGCTAGGGCCCACCTACGAGCAGTACTTC. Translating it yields CAISESLGPTYEQYF.

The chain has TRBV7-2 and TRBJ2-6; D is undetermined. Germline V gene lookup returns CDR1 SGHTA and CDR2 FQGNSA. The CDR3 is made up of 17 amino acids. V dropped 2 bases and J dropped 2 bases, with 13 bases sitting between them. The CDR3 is CASSLNTPPTGANVLTF. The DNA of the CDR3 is TGTGCCAGCAGCTTAAACACTCCTCCGACTGGGGCCAACGTCCTGACTTTC.

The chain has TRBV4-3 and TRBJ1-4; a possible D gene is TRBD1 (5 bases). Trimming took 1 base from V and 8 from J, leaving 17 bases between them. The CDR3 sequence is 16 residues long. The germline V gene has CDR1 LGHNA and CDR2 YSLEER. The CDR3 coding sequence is TGCGCCAGCAGCCAAGCCCAACAGGCCGGGAGGGAAAAACTGTTTTTT. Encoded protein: CASSQAQQAGREKLFF.

This CDR3 is CATSTPQGFAGELFF. CDR3 nucleotides: TGTGCCACCAGCACCCCCCAGGGCTTCGCCGGGGAGCTGTTTTTT. This sequence joins TRBV15 and TRBJ2-2; D perhaps matches TRBD1 (5 bases). The CDR3 extends over 15 amino acids. The germline V gene has CDR1 LNHNV and CDR2 YYDKDF (reference sequence). Trimming stripped 4 bases from V and 6 bases from J, with 15 bases between.

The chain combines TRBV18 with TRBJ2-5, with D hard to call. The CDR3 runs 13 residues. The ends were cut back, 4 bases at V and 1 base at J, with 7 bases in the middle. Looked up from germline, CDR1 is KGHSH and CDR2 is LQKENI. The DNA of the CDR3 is TGTGCCAGCTCACGCGCCTCCCAAGAGACCCAGTACTTC. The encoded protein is CASSRASQETQYF.

CDR3 sequence (DNA): TGTGCCAGCAGCTTAGTAGCAGGGACAGAGGCGGGAGAGCAGTACTTC. Protein sequence: CASSLVAGTEAGEQYF. This rearrangement joins TRBV7-2 to TRBJ2-7; TRBD1 might be the D (7 bases). This CDR3 has 16 amino acids. V was trimmed by 1 base and J by 7 bases, leaving 20 bases between them. Germline CDR1 and CDR2: SGHTA and FQGNSA.

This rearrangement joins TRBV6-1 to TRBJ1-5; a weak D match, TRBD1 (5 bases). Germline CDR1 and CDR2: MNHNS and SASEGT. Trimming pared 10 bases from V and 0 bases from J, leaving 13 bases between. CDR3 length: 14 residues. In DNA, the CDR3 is TGTGCCACCTCGTGGGGGTATAGCAATCAGCCCCAGCATTTT. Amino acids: CATSWGYSNQPQHF.

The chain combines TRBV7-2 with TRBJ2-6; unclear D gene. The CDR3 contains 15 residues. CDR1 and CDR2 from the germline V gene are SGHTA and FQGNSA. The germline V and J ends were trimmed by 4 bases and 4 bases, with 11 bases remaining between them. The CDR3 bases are TGTGCCAGCAGCTCCAGTAGGAGAGGGGCCAACGTCCTGACTTTC. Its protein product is CASSSSRRGANVLTF.